This T cell receptor (beta chain) appears in the sequencing data of a study of blood T cell repertoires in COVID-19. Turning to the study itself: T cells, B-cell-depleted T cells, or PBMCs supplied cDNA or gDNA.

Sequencing used immunoSEQ multiplex PCR; TCRdb keeps in-frame clones, though not all of them. Of tens of thousands of clones detected, 65% to 85% appear once; the ten largest clones hold 6.3%. One Seattle source followed patients from active infection through their disease course. The CDR3 runs to 11 residues. Between the trimmed V and J ends, which lost 0 bases and 12 bases, there was a span of 9 bases. From germline, CDR1 is DFQATT and CDR2 SNEGSKA (reference sequence). The sequenced material came from peripheral blood. The chain is built from TRBV20-1 and TRBJ2-1, with D unresolved. The receptor was derived from a man between 70 and 80 years old with COVID-19, enrolled during active disease. CDR3: CSARDQAVQFF. The CDR3 nucleotides read TGCAGTGCTAGAGATCAAGCCGTGCAGTTCTTC.